A selection of T cell receptor beta chains follows, all from one sample in a study of cytomegalovirus exposure and HLA in healthy donors. Sequenced by immunoSEQ multiplex PCR; TCRdb stores in-frame clones only, minus some. The table includes 100,000 to 150,000 clones, around 78% detected once. Sequenced sample: PBMCs. These receptors were obtained from a man in his 60s in good health and CMV-seropositive. The CDR3 runs from the conserved cysteine through the conserved F or W. Fields, in order: CDR3 length, V gene, CDR3 protein.

13,TRBV6-6,CASSLLTAQEAFF
15,TRBV4-2,CASSQGGVEVAGYTF
16,TRBV5-1,CASSTGLADSYNEQFF
16,TRBV5-1,CASSLIGDTQLNEAFF
14,TRBV5-6,CASSLVDSRETQYF
15,TRBV7-3,CASSSGPFSGTEAFF
18,TRBV9,CASSQTSGGALSTGELFF
14,TRBV19,CASSSTSGGFEQYF
16,TRBV28,CASSTMATGFQETQYF
17,TRBV25-1,CASRPLRTGRKGTEAFF
10,TRBV20-1,CSASTYEQYF
16,TRBV5-1,CASSSLAGGNTGELFF
14,TRBV6-1,CASISGGAGNEQFF
19,TRBV5-1,CASSNPPGQGGSYNSPLHF
17,TRBV5-1,CASSLVLAGFGTDTQYF
15,TRBV11-3,CASSRQGPSYNEQFF
16,TRBV5-1,CASSPGLAGGPVEQYF
14,TRBV9,CASSVRDRAEGYTF
14,TRBV6-1,CASRGGVFGTEAFF
12,TRBV2,CATGISQETQYF
16,TRBV30,CAWTFRGALWANVLTF
14,TRBV5-1,CASSLADKNTEAFF
12,TRBV2,CASGAGIYEQYF
18,TRBV27,CASIKTSGGAWSYNEQFF
15,TRBV7-3,CASSITGGSIYEQFF
12,TRBV6-5,CASSRGQGVESF